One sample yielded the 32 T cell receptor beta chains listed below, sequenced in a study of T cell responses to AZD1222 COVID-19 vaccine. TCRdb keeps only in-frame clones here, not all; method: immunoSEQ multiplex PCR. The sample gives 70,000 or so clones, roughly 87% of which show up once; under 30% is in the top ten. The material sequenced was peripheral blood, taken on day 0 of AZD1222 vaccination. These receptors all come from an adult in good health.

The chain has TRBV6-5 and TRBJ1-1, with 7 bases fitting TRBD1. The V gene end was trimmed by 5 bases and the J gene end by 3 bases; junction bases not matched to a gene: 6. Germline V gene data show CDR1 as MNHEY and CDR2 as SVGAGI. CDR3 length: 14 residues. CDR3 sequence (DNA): TGTGCCAGCAGTACGGGACAGCTTTACACTGAAGCTTTCTTT. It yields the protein CASSTGQLYTEAFF.

The CDR3 region is CASSPRVDTEAFF. The DNA for the CDR3 is TGTGCCAGCTCACCTAGGGTTGACACTGAAGCTTTCTTT. This rearrangement joins TRBV18 to TRBJ1-1; no clear D. Trimming removed 3 bases from V and 3 bases from J, with 8 bases in between. Per the germline V gene, CDR1 is KGHSH and CDR2 is LQKENI. This CDR3 region has 13 residues.

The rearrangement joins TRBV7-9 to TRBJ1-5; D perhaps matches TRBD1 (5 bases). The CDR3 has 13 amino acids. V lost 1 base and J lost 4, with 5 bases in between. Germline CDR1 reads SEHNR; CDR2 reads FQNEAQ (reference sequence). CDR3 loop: CASSLDRNQPQHF. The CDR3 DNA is TGTGCCAGCAGCTTAGACAGGAATCAGCCCCAGCATTTT.

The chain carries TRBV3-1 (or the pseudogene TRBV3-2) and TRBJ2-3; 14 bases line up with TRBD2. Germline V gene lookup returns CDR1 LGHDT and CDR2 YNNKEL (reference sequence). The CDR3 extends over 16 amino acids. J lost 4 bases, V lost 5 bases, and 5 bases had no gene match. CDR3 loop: CASSSTSGGAADTQYF. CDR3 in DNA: TGTGCCAGCAGCTCGACTAGCGGGGGGGCGGCAGATACGCAGTATTTT.

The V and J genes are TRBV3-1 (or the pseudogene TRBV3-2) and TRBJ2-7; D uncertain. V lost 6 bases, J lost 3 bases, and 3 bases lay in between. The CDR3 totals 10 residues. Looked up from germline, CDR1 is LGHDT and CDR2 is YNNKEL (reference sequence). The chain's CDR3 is CASRVYEQYF. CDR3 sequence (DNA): TGTGCCAGCAGGGTCTACGAGCAGTACTTC.

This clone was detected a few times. CDR3 amino acids: CAQEQGPSGNTIYF. CDR3 in DNA: TGTGCCCAGGAACAGGGACCGTCTGGAAACACCATATATTTT. The gene calls are TRBV30 and TRBJ1-3; tentatively, D is TRBD1 (6 bases). Germline V gives CDR1 GTSNPN, CDR2 SVGIG (reference sequence). V lost 8 bases and J 1 base, leaving 15 bases between the germline ends. This CDR3 region has 14 residues.

CDR3 residues: CAWSVGGGLGGYTF. For the CDR3, the DNA is TGTGCCTGGAGTGTAGGTGGAGGGTTGGGTGGCTACACCTTC. The chain employs TRBV30 and TRBJ1-2; D unclear. Trimming took off 0 bases at V and 7 bases at J, with 15 bases between the two ends. The CDR3 sequence is 14 residues long. The germline V gene has CDR1 GTSNPN and CDR2 SVGIG (reference sequence). Full variable domain (rest looked up from reference TRBV30 and TRBJ1-2): SQTIHQWPATLVQPVGSPLSLECTVEGTSNPNLYWYRQAAGRGLQLLFYSVGIGQISSEVPQNLSASRPQDRQFILSSKKLLLSDSGFYLCAWSVGGGLGGYTFGSGTRLTVV.

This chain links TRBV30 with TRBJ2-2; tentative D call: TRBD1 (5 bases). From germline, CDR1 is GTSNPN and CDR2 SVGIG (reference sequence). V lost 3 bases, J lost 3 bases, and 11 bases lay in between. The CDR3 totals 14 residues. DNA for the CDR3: TGTGCCTGGAGCTCAGGGCTGGACACCGGGGAGCTGTTTTTT. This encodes CAWSSGLDTGELFF.

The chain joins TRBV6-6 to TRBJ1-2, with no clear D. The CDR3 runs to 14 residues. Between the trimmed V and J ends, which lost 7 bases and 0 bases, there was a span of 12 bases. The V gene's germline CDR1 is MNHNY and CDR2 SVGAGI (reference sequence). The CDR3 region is CASTETETNYGYTF. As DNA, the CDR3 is TGTGCCAGCACAGAGACGGAGACTAACTATGGCTACACCTTC.

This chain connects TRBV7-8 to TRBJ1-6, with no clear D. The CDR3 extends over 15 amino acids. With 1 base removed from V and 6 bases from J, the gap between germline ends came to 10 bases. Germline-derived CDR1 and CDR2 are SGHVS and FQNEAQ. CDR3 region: CASSLVPGGNSPLHF. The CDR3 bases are TGTGCCAGCAGCTTAGTCCCAGGCGGTAATTCACCCCTCCACTTT.

CDR3 amino acids: CSARLDREAFF. In DNA, the CDR3 is TGCAGTGCTAGATTGGACAGGGAAGCTTTCTTT. This chain links TRBV20-1 with TRBJ1-1; TRBD1 agrees at 7 bases. V was pared by 2 bases and J by 8 bases, with 2 bases of the junction left unmatched. Germline V CDR1 and CDR2: DFQATT, SNEGSKA (reference sequence). The CDR3 sequence is 11 residues long.

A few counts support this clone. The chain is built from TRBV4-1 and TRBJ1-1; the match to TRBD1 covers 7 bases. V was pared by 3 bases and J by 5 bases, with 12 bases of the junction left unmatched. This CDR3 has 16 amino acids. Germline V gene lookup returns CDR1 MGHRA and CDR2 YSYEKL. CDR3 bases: TGCGCCAGCAGCCACGGAGGGGCAGGGGGAGAAACTGAAGCTTTCTTT. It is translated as CASSHGGAGGETEAFF.

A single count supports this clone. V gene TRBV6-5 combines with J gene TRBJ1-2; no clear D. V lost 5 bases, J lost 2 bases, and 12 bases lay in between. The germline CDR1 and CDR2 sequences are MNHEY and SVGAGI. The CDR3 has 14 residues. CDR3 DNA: TGTGCCAGCAGTCCTGGAGGGTCGAACTATGGCTACACCTTC. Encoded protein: CASSPGGSNYGYTF.

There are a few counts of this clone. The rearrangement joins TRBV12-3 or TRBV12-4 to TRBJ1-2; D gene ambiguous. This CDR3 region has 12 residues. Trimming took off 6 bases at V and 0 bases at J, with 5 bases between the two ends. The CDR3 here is CASRTTNYGYTF. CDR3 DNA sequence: TGTGCCAGCAGGACAACTAACTATGGCTACACCTTC.

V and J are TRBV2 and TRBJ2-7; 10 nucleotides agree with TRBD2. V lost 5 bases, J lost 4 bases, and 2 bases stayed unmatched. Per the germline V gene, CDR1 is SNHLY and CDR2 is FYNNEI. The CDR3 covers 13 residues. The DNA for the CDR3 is TGTGCCAGCAGTTCTAGCGGGGGTTACGAGCAGTACTTC. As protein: CASSSSGGYEQYF.

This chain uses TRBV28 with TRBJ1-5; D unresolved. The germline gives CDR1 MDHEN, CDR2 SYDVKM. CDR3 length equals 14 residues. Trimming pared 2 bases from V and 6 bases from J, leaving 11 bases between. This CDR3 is CASSLELVVQPQHF. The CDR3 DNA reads TGTGCCAGCAGTTTAGAGTTGGTCGTTCAGCCCCAGCATTTT. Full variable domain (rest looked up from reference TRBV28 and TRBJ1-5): DVKVTQSSRYLVKRTGEKVFLECVQDMDHENMFWYRQDPGLGLRLIYFSYDVKMKEKGDIPEGYSVSREKKERFSLILESASTNQTSMYLCASSLELVVQPQHFGDGTRLSIL.

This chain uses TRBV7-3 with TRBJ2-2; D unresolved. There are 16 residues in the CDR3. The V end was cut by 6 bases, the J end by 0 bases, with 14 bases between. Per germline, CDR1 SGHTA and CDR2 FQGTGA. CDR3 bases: TGTGCCAGCAGGAATTACGGGCCCCCGAACACCGGGGAGCTGTTTTTT. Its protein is CASRNYGPPNTGELFF.

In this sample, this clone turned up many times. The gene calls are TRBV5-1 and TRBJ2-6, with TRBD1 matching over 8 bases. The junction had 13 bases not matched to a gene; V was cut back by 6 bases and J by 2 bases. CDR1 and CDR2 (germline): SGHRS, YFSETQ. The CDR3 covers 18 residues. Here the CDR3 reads CASKLTGQGSAGANVLTF. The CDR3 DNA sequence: TGCGCCAGCAAATTGACTGGACAGGGTTCTGCTGGGGCCAACGTCCTGACTTTC.

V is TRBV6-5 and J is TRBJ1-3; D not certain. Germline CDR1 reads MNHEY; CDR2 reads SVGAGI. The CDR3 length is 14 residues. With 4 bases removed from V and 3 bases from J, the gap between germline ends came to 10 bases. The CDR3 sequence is CASSSPGGGNTIYF. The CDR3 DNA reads TGTGCCAGCAGTTCGCCAGGTGGTGGAAACACCATATATTTT.

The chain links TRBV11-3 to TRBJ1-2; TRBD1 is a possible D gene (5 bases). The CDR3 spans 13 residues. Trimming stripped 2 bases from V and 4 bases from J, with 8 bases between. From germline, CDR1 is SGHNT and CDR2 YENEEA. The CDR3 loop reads CASSLNGGYGYTF. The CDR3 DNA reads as TGTGCCAGCAGCTTAAATGGGGGCTATGGCTACACCTTC.

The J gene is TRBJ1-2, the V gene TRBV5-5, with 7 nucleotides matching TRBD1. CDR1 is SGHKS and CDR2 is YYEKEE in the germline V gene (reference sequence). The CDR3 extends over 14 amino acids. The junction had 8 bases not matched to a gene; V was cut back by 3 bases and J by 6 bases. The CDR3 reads CASSSRQGLDGYTF. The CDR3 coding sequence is TGTGCCAGCAGCTCAAGACAGGGATTGGATGGCTACACCTTC.

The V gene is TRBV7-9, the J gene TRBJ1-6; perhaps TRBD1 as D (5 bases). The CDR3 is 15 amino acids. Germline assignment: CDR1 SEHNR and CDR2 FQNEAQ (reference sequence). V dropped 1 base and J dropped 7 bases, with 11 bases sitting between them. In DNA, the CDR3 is TGTGCCAGCAGCTTAGTGTCAGGGTTCAATTCACCCCTCCACTTT. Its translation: CASSLVSGFNSPLHF.

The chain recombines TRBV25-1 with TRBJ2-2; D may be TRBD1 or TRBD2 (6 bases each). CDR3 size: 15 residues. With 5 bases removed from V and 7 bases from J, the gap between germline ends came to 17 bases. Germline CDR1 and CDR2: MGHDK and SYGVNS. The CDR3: CASSQRRGSGGELFF. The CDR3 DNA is TGTGCCAGCAGTCAAAGGAGGGGGTCAGGCGGGGAGCTGTTTTTT.

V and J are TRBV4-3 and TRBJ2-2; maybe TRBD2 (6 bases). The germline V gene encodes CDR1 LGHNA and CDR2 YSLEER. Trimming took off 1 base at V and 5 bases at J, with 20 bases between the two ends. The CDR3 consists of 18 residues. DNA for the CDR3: TGCGCCAGCAGCCAAGGTGAAGCCCGGAGGGGAAGGACCGGGGAGCTGTTTTTT. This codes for CASSQGEARRGRTGELFF.

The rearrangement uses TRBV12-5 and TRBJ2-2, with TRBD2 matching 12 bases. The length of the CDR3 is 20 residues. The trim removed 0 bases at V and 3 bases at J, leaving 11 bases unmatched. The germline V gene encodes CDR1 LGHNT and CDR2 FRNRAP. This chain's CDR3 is CASGLVIGLAGSQDTGELFF. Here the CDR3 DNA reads TGTGCTAGTGGTTTGGTAATCGGACTAGCGGGGAGTCAAGACACCGGGGAGCTGTTTTTT.

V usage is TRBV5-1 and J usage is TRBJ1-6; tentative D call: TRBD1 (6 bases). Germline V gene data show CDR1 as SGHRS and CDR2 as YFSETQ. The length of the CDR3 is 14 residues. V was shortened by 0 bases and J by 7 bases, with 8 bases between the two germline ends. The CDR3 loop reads CASSLDGQNSPLHF. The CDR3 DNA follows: TGCGCCAGCAGCTTGGATGGACAGAATTCACCCCTCCACTTT.

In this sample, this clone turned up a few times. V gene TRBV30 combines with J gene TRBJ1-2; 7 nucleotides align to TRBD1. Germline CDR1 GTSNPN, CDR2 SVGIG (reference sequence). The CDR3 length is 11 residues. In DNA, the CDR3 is TGTGCGGAAGGCAGGGGGTATGGCTACACCTTC. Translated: CAEGRGYGYTF.

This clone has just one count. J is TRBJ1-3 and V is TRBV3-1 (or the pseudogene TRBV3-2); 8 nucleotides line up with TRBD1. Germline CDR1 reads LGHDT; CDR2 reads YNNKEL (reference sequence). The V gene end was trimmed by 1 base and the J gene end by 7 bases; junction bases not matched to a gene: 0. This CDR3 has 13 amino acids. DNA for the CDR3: TGTGCCAGCAGCCAAGGACAGGGGAACACCATATATTTT. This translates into CASSQGQGNTIYF.

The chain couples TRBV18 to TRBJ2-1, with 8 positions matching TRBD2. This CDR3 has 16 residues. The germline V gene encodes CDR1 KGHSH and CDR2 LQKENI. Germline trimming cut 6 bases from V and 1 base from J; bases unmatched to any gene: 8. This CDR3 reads CASSFSGADSYNEQFF. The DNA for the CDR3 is TGTGCCAGCTCCTTTAGCGGGGCCGATTCCTACAATGAGCAGTTCTTC.

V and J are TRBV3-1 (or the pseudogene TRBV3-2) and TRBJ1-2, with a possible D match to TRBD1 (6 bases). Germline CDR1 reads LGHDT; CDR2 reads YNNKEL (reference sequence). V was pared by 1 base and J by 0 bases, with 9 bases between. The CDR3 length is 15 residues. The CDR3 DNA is TGTGCCAGCAGCCAAGGGACAGAGACTAACTATGGCTACACCTTC. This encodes CASSQGTETNYGYTF.

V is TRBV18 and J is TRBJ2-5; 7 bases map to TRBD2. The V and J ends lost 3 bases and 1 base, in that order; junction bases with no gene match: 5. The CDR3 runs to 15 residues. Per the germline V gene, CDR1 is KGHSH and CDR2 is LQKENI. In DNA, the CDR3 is TGTGCCAGCTCACCGGGACTAACCTTCCAAGAGACCCAGTACTTC. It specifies CASSPGLTFQETQYF.

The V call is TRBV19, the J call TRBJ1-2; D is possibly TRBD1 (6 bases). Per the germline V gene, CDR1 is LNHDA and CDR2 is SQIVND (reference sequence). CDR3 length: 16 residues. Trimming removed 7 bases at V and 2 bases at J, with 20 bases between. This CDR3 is CASMDQGKVGNYGYTF. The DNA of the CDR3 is TGTGCCAGTATGGATCAGGGGAAGGTTGGGAACTATGGCTACACCTTC.